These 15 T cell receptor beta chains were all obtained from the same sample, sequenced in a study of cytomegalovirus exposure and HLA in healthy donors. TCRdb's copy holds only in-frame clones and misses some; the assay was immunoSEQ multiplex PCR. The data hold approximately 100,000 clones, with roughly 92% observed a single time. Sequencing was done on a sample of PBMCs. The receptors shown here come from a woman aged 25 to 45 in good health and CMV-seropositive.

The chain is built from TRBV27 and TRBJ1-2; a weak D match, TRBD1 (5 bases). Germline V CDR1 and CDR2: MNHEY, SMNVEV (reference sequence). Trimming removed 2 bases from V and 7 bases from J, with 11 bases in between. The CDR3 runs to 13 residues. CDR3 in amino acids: CASSLHTGGGYTF. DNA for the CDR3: TGTGCCAGCAGTTTACATACAGGTGGTGGCTACACCTTC.

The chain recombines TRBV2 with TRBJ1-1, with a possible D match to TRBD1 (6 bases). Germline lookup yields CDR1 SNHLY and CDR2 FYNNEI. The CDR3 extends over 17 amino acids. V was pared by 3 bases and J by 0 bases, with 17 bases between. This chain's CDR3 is CASSDRTVRGMNTEAFF. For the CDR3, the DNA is TGTGCCAGCAGTGATAGGACTGTGAGGGGGATGAACACTGAAGCTTTCTTT.

The CDR3 is CASREQGARGDTQYF. Written as DNA, the CDR3 is TGTGCCAGCAGGGAACAGGGGGCGCGGGGAGATACGCAGTATTTT. V and J are TRBV27 and TRBJ2-3; 9 bases align to TRBD1. CDR3 length equals 15 residues. V was pared by 6 bases and J by 5 bases, with 9 bases of the junction left unmatched. Germline CDR1 reads MNHEY; CDR2 reads SMNVEV (reference sequence).

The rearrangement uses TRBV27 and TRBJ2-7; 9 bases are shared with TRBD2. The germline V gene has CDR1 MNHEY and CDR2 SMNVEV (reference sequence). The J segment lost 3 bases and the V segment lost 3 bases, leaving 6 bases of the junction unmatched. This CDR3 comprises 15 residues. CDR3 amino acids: CASSFLAGGNYEQYF. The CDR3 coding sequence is TGTGCCAGCAGTTTTTTGGCGGGAGGGAACTACGAGCAGTACTTC.

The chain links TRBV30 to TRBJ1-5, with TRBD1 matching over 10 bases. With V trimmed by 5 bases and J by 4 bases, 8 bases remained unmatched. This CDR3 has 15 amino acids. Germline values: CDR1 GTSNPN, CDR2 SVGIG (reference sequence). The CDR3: CAWATGTGANQPQHF. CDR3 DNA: TGTGCCTGGGCGACCGGGACAGGGGCTAATCAGCCCCAGCATTTT.

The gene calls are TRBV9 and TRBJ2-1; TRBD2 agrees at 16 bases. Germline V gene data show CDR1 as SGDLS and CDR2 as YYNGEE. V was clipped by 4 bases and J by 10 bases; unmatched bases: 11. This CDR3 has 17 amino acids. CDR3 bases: TGTGCCAGCAGCCCATGGGGGACTAGCGGGAGGGCTAGCGAGCAGTTCTTC. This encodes CASSPWGTSGRASEQFF.

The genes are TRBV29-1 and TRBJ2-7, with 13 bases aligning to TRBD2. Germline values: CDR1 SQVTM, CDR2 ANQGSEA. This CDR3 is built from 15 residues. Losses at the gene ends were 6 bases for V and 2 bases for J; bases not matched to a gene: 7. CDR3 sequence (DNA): TGCAGCGTGAACGGACTAGCGGGGGCCCCCTACGAGCAGTACTTC. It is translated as CSVNGLAGAPYEQYF.

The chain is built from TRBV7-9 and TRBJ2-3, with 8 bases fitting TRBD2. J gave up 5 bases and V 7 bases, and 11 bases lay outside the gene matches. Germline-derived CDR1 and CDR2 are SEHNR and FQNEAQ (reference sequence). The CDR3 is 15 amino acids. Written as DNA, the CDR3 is TGTGCCAGCACCGTGAGTGCGGGAGGTTTAGATACGCAGTATTTT. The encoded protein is CASTVSAGGLDTQYF. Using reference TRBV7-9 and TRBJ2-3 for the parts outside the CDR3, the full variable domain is DTGVSQNPRHKITKRGQNVTFRCDPISEHNRLYWYRQTLGQGPEFLTYFQNEAQLEKSRLLSDRFSAERPKGSFSTLEIQRTEQGDSAMYLCASTVSAGGLDTQYFGPGTRLTVL.

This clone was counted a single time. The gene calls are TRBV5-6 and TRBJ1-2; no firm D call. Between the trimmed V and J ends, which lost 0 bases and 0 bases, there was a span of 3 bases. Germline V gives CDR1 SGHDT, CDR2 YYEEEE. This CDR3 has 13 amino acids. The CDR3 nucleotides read TGTGCCAGCAGCTTGGCTTCTAACTATGGCTACACCTTC. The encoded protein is CASSLASNYGYTF. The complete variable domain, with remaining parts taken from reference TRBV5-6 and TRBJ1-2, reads DAGVTQSPTHLIKTRGQQVTLRCSPKSGHDTVSWYQQALGQGPQFIFQYYEEEERQRGNFPDRFSGHQFPNYSSELNVNALLLGDSALYLCASSLASNYGYTFGSGTRLTVV.

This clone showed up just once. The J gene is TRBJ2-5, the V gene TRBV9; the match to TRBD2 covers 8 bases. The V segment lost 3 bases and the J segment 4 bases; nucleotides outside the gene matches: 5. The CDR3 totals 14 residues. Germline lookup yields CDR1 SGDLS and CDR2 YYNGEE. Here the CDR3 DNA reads TGTGCCAGCAGCGCAGGACTAGCCGGAGAGACCCAGTACTTC. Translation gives CASSAGLAGETQYF.

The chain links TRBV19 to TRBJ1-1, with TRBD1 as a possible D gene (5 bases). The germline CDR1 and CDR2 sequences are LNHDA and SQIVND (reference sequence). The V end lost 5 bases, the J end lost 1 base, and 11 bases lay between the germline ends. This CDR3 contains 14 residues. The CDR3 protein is CASSAGHGNTEAFF. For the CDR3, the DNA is TGTGCCAGTAGTGCCGGACACGGGAACACTGAAGCTTTCTTT.

Here the CDR3 reads CASSGPTDRPREPQHF. In nucleotides, the CDR3 is TGTGCCAGCAGTGGCCCCACCGACAGGCCCCGTGAGCCCCAGCATTTT. The chain links TRBV6-1 to TRBJ1-5, with D maybe TRBD1 (6 bases). The CDR3 totals 16 residues. The germline gives CDR1 MNHNS, CDR2 SASEGT. The ends were cut back, 4 bases at V and 8 bases at J, with 21 bases in the middle.

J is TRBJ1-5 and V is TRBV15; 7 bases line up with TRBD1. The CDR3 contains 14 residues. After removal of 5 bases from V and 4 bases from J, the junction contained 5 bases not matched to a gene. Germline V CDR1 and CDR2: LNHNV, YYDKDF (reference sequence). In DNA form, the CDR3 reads TGTGCCACCAGCCAAGGACAGGCGAATCAGCCCCAGCATTTT. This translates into CATSQGQANQPQHF.

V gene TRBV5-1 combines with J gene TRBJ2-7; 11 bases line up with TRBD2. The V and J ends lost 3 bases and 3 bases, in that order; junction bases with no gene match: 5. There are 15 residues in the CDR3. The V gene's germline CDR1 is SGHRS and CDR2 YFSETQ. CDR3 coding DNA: TGCGCCAGCAGCTGGGGGACTAGCGGAAACTACGAGCAGTACTTC. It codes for CASSWGTSGNYEQYF.

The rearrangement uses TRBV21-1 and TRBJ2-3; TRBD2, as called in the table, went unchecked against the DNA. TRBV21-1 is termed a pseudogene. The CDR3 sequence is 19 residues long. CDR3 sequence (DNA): TGTGCCAGCAGCAATACGACTAGCGGGAGATTGCTGTGGACAGATACGCAGTATTTT. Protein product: CASSNTTSGRLLWTDTQYF.